The clone carrying this T cell receptor (beta chain) was recorded only once. The data were taken from a study of technical replicates of blood from a handful of donors. Here immunoSEQ multiplex PCR was the method, and the copy in TCRdb shows in-frame clones only, minus some. The sample yields under 90,000 clones, about 93% seen once. J gave up 3 bases and V 6 bases, and 8 bases lay outside the gene matches. CDR1 MNHEY and CDR2 SVGAGI come from the germline V gene. This CDR3 comprises 14 residues. The sequenced material came from T cells isolated from PBMCs. This chain connects TRBV6-5 to TRBJ2-7, with 7 bases aligning to TRBD1. The clonotype originates from a human donor in good health. CDR3 sequence: CASSSTDRDYEQYF. The CDR3 DNA reads as TGTGCCAGCAGCTCTACCGACAGGGACTACGAGCAGTACTTC.